This TCR beta chain was observed in a study of blood T cells in healthy people across ages. A J-beta primer mix and a sample-barcoded 5' primer were used in a second PCR of about 7 to 12 cycles. Any given sample supplied a minimum of 2.5 million CDR3-containing paired-end reads. TCRdb itself ran the 5' RACE reads through MiXCR, one entry per CDR3 protein. Of about 290,000 distinct CDR3 sequences in the sample, 25% to 30% were seen once. V shed 0 bases and J shed 3 bases, with 9 bases lying between them. The CDR3 is made up of 15 amino acids. Germline CDR1 SGHVS, CDR2 FNYEAQ. This clonotype was counted a few times.

V is TRBV7-6 and J is TRBJ2-1; perhaps TRBD2 as D (5 bases). The sample taken for sequencing was blood. The receptor was isolated from a woman in her 70s in good health. CDR3 in DNA: TGTGCCAGCAGCTTAGCGGCTAGCTTCTACAATGAGCAGTTCTTC. Protein sequence: CASSLAASFYNEQFF. The full variable domain, rest sourced from reference TRBV7-6 and TRBJ2-1, is GAGVSQSPRYKVTKRGQDVALRCDPISGHVSLYWYRQALGQGPEFLTYFNYEAQQDKSGLPNDRFSAERPEGSISTLTIQRTEQRDSAMYRCASSLAASFYNEQFFGPGTRLTVL.